This TCR beta chain was retrieved from a study of PD-1 blockade in classical Hodgkin lymphoma. CDR1 is GTSNPN and CDR2 is SVGIG in the germline V gene (reference sequence). Trimming took 0 bases from V and 5 from J; bases not matched to a gene: 5. CDR3 length equals 16 residues. General study results and limits: Significantly greater TCR diversity emerged by C4D1 in CD4+ cells but not CD8+ cells.

Details on this clone: No antigen is known for it.

Each of the patients experienced relapse following autologous stem cell transplantation, and their brentuximab vedotin exposure differed. Repertoires were generated with immunoSEQ multiplex PCR, while TCRdb's copy carries only in-frame clones and drops some. This sample has 35,000 to 45,000 clones, with about 65% found just once. This sample comprised peripheral blood mononuclear cells (PBMCs), obtained before the second cycle of nivolumab. The chain uses TRBV30 and TRBJ1-5, with 12 bases that match TRBD1. The TCR comes from a human donor with classical Hodgkin lymphoma. This chain's CDR3 is CAWSVRGTGGYQPQHF. Here the CDR3 DNA reads TGTGCCTGGAGTGTACGAGGGACAGGGGGCTATCAGCCCCAGCATTTT. Together with reference TRBV30 and TRBJ1-5, the CDR3 gives the full variable domain: SQTIHQWPATLVQPVGSPLSLECTVEGTSNPNLYWYRQAAGRGLQLLFYSVGIGQISSEVPQNLSASRPQDRQFILSSKKLLLSDSGFYLCAWSVRGTGGYQPQHFGDGTRLSIL.